The clone carrying this T cell receptor beta chain was seen a single time. Its antigen is not known. TCRdb re-called the reads through MiXCR, storing one row per CDR3 protein. The table lists around 550,000 distinct CDR3 sequences, about 26% of them singletons, with about 13% in the top ten. The data derive from a study of T cell repertoires in cytomegalovirus infection. Overall study context: Based on public TCR beta signatures, there were indications of CMV infection and of a matching HLA type. Notes on the study in general: HLA-C-restricted CMV-specific TCR beta clonotypes prevailed in the ex vivo response. Of the TCR beta families, the public ones yielded a cumulative frequency that identified carriers of CMV plus the relevant HLA.

The germline CDR1 and CDR2 sequences are DFQATT and SNEGSKA (reference sequence). There are 15 residues in the CDR3. The ends were cut back, 0 bases at V and 0 bases at J, with 11 bases in the middle. The specimen sequenced was PBMCs. The chain recombines TRBV20-1 with TRBJ1-1; D is ambiguous. The sequence came from a human donor in good health (CMV status not recorded). Some clones in this sample may be carry-over from other donors' samples. CDR3 coding DNA: TGCAGTGCTAGAGAATCGGACCGCTTGAACACTGAAGCTTTCTTT. Protein sequence: CSARESDRLNTEAFF.